This entry lists 17 T cell receptor beta chains sequenced from one sample in a study of T cells in tuberculosis. Time point indicated: new active TB diagnosis, blood taken before or within 7 days of starting treatment. Clones were sequenced by immunoSEQ multiplex PCR, and TCRdb holds only the in-frame ones, with some missing. This sample has approximately 46,000 clones, with about 95% found just once. The sample was PBMCs, taken at tuberculosis diagnosis. These receptors originate from an adult with tuberculosis.

This chain joins TRBV11-2 and TRBJ2-7; tentative D call: TRBD2 (6 bases). The CDR3 is made up of 16 amino acids. The V end lost 5 bases, the J end lost 5 bases, and 22 bases lay between the germline ends. CDR1 and CDR2 from the germline V gene are SGHAT and FQNNGV. The chain's CDR3 is CASSPRVGGRDDEQYF. DNA for the CDR3: TGTGCCAGCAGCCCGAGGGTGGGAGGTCGGGACGACGAGCAGTACTTC.

The chain combines TRBV4-3 with TRBJ2-3, with 7 bases that match TRBD2. This CDR3 spans 17 amino acids. The germline gives CDR1 LGHNA, CDR2 YSLEER. With V trimmed by 2 bases and J by 5 bases, 13 bases remained unmatched. DNA for the CDR3: TGCGCCAGCAGCCAAATTTATGAGGGAGGGCCCAGAGATACGCAGTATTTT. This sequence encodes CASSQIYEGGPRDTQYF.

This clone was recorded once. CDR3 sequence reads: CASSPGGSGEQFF. CDR3 bases: TGTGCCAGCAGTCCGGGCGGAAGCGGTGAGCAGTTCTTC. The rearrangement links TRBV27 to TRBJ2-1; the D gene is possibly TRBD2 (5 bases). Trimming pared 5 bases from V and 9 bases from J, leaving 14 bases between. The CDR3 runs 13 residues. Germline-derived CDR1 and CDR2 are MNHEY and SMNVEV (reference sequence).

This clone was detected a few times. The chain joins TRBV7-2 to TRBJ2-7; 8 bases fit TRBD1. The V segment lost 5 bases and the J segment 2 bases; nucleotides outside the gene matches: 2. The CDR3 is 13 residues long. CDR1 and CDR2 (germline): SGHTA, FQGNSA. The DNA for the CDR3 is TGTGCCAGCAGCAGGGACAGGACCTACGAGCAGTACTTC. Its protein product is CASSRDRTYEQYF.

This clone was detected once. The chain is built from TRBV29-1 and TRBJ2-2, with 7 bases fitting TRBD2. Unmatched junction bases numbered 18, after V lost 8 bases and J lost 6 bases. Germline V lookup: CDR1 SQVTM, CDR2 ANQGSEA. The CDR3 runs 16 residues. CDR3 region: CSFLATAGAGPGELFF. CDR3 DNA sequence: TGCAGCTTCCTGGCGACGGCGGGAGCGGGGCCCGGGGAGCTGTTTTTT.

The gene calls are TRBV28 and TRBJ1-1; the D is unclear. Germline V gene sequence: CDR1 MDHEN, CDR2 SYDVKM. Trimming removed 5 bases from V and 11 bases from J, with 15 bases in between. The CDR3 consists of 12 residues. DNA of the CDR3: TGTGCCAGCAGTCCGAAACTAGCCCTTGCTTTCTTT. This sequence encodes CASSPKLALAFF. The full variable domain, its missing parts supplied by reference TRBV28 and TRBJ1-1, is DVKVTQSSRYLVKRTGEKVFLECVQDMDHENMFWYRQDPGLGLRLIYFSYDVKMKEKGDIPEGYSVSREKKERFSLILESASTNQTSMYLCASSPKLALAFFGQGTRLTVV.

The V and J genes are TRBV19 and TRBJ1-2; 8 bases agree with TRBD1. This CDR3 is 15 amino acids long. The germline V gene encodes CDR1 LNHDA and CDR2 SQIVND (reference sequence). With 2 bases clipped from V and 7 bases from J, the junction kept 9 bases outside the gene matches. CDR3 DNA sequence: TGTGCCAGTAGTATACCTACTACAGGGGGGTCTGGCTACACCTTC. Protein product: CASSIPTTGGSGYTF.

V is TRBV7-9 and J is TRBJ1-6, with 7 nucleotides matching TRBD1. The CDR3 loop spans 15 amino acids. The germline V gene encodes CDR1 SEHNR and CDR2 FQNEAQ (reference sequence). V gave up 4 bases and J gave up 10 bases; unmatched junction bases: 10. For the CDR3, the DNA is TGTGCCAGCAGCTCAACGACAGGGCTAGGGTCACCCCTCCACTTT. This translates into CASSSTTGLGSPLHF.

CDR3 in DNA: TGCGCCAGCAGCCAAGACAGGGCCCCGATTACCGGGGAGCTGTTTTTT. Its translation is CASSQDRAPITGELFF. The chain is built from TRBV4-3 and TRBJ2-2; D is perhaps TRBD1 (5 bases). With 0 bases removed from V and 5 bases from J, the gap between germline ends came to 13 bases. Germline V gene lookup returns CDR1 LGHNA and CDR2 YSLEER. The CDR3 runs 16 residues.

V usage is TRBV4-3 and J usage is TRBJ1-4; the D gene is possibly TRBD1 (6 bases). The CDR3 extends over 17 amino acids. The V gene lost 1 base and the J gene lost 7 bases, with 19 bases spanning the gap. The germline gives CDR1 LGHNA, CDR2 YSLEER. As DNA, the CDR3 is TGCGCCAGCAGCCAAGGCGAAACAGGGTTGGGGAGTGAAAAACTGTTTTTT. Translated, it gives CASSQGETGLGSEKLFF.

In this sample, this clone turned up once. V is TRBV4-3 and J is TRBJ1-1; tentatively, D is TRBD1 (6 bases). Trimming took off 3 bases at V and 7 bases at J, with 18 bases between the two ends. The germline CDR1 and CDR2 sequences are LGHNA and YSLEER. This CDR3 is built from 15 residues. This CDR3 is CASSHLQGLVGEAFF. The CDR3 bases are TGCGCCAGCAGCCACCTACAGGGCTTAGTTGGTGAAGCTTTCTTT.

The chain is built from TRBV28 and TRBJ1-5; D unclear. The CDR3 is 14 amino acids. Germline CDR1 MDHEN, CDR2 SYDVKM. V lost 3 bases and J lost 1, with 7 bases in between. In DNA form, the CDR3 reads TGTGCCAGCAGTTTCCCCGGGAGCAATCAGCCCCAGCATTTT. Its protein product is CASSFPGSNQPQHF. Variable domain in full (rest from reference TRBV28 and TRBJ1-5): DVKVTQSSRYLVKRTGEKVFLECVQDMDHENMFWYRQDPGLGLRLIYFSYDVKMKEKGDIPEGYSVSREKKERFSLILESASTNQTSMYLCASSFPGSNQPQHFGDGTRLSIL.

The chain has TRBV4-3 and TRBJ2-7; a weak D match, TRBD2 (6 bases). V dropped 2 bases and J dropped 4 bases, with 18 bases sitting between them. The CDR3 is 16 amino acids. CDR1 is LGHNA and CDR2 is YSLEER in the germline V gene. CDR3 sequence: CASSQSLGGGSYEQYF. In DNA, the CDR3 is TGCGCCAGCAGCCAATCCCTGGGAGGAGGGAGTTACGAGCAGTACTTC.

The V and J genes are TRBV7-9 and TRBJ2-7, with 7 bases identical to TRBD1. The germline CDR1 and CDR2 sequences are SEHNR and FQNEAQ (reference sequence). CDR3 length: 17 residues. Germline trimming cut 4 bases from V and 3 bases from J; bases unmatched to any gene: 15. CDR3 protein: CASSSDESGRGFYEQYF. The DNA of the CDR3 is TGTGCCAGCAGCTCGGATGAGAGCGGCAGGGGGTTCTACGAGCAGTACTTC.

The chain has TRBV7-2 and TRBJ2-7; 10 positions match TRBD2. V gave up 1 base and J gave up 3 bases; unmatched junction bases: 15. The CDR3 length is 19 residues. Germline CDR1 SGHTA, CDR2 FQGNSA. In DNA, the CDR3 is TGTGCCAGCAGCTTAGAGGCAACGAGGACTAGCGGACCAGACTACGAGCAGTACTTC. The encoded protein is CASSLEATRTSGPDYEQYF.

The chain uses TRBV5-4 and TRBJ2-2; TRBD1 matches 8 bases. The trim removed 2 bases at V and 2 bases at J, leaving 5 bases unmatched. Germline CDR1 is SGHNT and CDR2 is YYREEE (reference sequence). This CDR3 is 16 amino acids long. The CDR3 is CASSLPGQGNTGELFF. CDR3 DNA sequence: TGTGCCAGCAGCTTACCCGGACAGGGCAACACCGGGGAGCTGTTTTTT.

The chain combines TRBV28 with TRBJ2-2; 13 nucleotides match TRBD2. Germline values: CDR1 MDHEN, CDR2 SYDVKM. The CDR3 has 21 residues. The V and J ends lost 8 bases and 3 bases, in that order; junction bases with no gene match: 21. CDR3 nucleotides: TGTGCCAGCGGACCTCGATGGGGACTAGCGGGAACACCTGGGGACACCGGGGAGCTGTTTTTT. Amino acids: CASGPRWGLAGTPGDTGELFF. The full variable domain, completed using reference TRBV28 and TRBJ2-2, is DVKVTQSSRYLVKRTGEKVFLECVQDMDHENMFWYRQDPGLGLRLIYFSYDVKMKEKGDIPEGYSVSREKKERFSLILESASTNQTSMYLCASGPRWGLAGTPGDTGELFFGEGSRLTVL.